This entry lists 24 T cell receptor beta chains sequenced from one sample in a study of T cells in Graves' hyperthyroidism and ophthalmopathy (dated by TCRdb to between 2019 and 2020). The library was generated by multiplex PCR. The reads were generated on an Illumina HiSeq 2000. TCR beta CDR3 regions were amplified from RNA transcripts. For the first round of RT-PCR on the TCR CDR3, the HTBI primer set was used together with the Qiagen OneStep RT-PCR kit. Through fastp at Q25 and MiXCR, TCRdb rebuilt clones from the public reads, retaining in-frame beta chains. Merged by CDR3 protein, the rows form single entries marked with the most common genes and DNA. The sample records around 350,000 distinct CDR3 sequences, over 10% of which are singletons. The top ten clones comprise about 9.1% of the sample. Sequencing used blood. These receptors were collected from a woman younger than 35 with Graves' hyperthyroidism.

Notes on this clonotype: A much more abundant neighbour one base away suggests this may be a read error. The V call is TRBV27, the J call TRBJ2-6, with unresolved D. V lost 4 bases and J 2 bases, leaving 12 bases between the germline ends. Germline values: CDR1 MNHEY, CDR2 SMNVEV (reference sequence). This CDR3 contains 16 residues. In nucleotides, the CDR3 is TGTGCCAGCAGTTCAATCGAGACGACTGGGGCCAACGTCCTGACTTTC. Residues: CASSSIETTGANVLTF.

The chain employs TRBV27 and TRBJ2-1, with 8 bases matching TRBD2. CDR1 and CDR2 from the germline V gene are MNHEY and SMNVEV (reference sequence). CDR3 length: 14 amino acids. J lost 7 bases, V lost 6 bases, and 8 bases had no gene match. The CDR3 region has the DNA TGTGCCAGCAGGCCGGGGGGGCCGGGGAATGAGCAGTTCTTC. Residues: CASRPGGPGNEQFF.

The sample holds many counts of this clonotype. CDR3 amino acids: CATSKDRAEAFF. For the CDR3, the DNA is TGTGCCACCAGCAAGGACCGAGCTGAAGCTTTCTTT. V and J are TRBV15 and TRBJ1-1; D not resolved. Trimming shortened V by 4 bases and J by 6 bases, and 9 bases separated the two germline ends. CDR1 LNHNV and CDR2 YYDKDF come from the germline V gene (reference sequence). This CDR3 contains 12 residues.

At least ten counts were recorded for this clonotype. The rearrangement uses TRBV28 and TRBJ2-3, with D unresolved. The CDR3 covers 12 residues. The V gene lost 7 bases and the J gene lost 6 bases, with 11 bases spanning the gap. CDR1 is MDHEN and CDR2 is SYDVKM in the germline V gene. CDR3 region: CASNLFGDTQYF. The DNA of the CDR3 is TGTGCCAGCAACCTCTTTGGGGATACGCAGTATTTT.

This clonotype showed up many times. The J gene is TRBJ2-7, the V gene TRBV6-1, with D possibly TRBD2 on 6 matching bases. V dropped 3 bases and J dropped 7 bases, with 16 bases sitting between them. Germline values: CDR1 MNHNS, CDR2 SASEGT. The CDR3 is 14 residues long. CDR3: CASSDFGGSGEQYF. CDR3 sequence (DNA): TGTGCCAGCAGTGATTTTGGGGGGTCGGGAGAGCAGTACTTC.

This clonotype was observed once. Mismatch with germline at one junction end may stem from a read error. The rearrangement links TRBV7-9 to TRBJ1-4; D might be TRBD1 (6 bases). CDR3 size: 18 residues. Germline V CDR1 and CDR2: SEHNR, FQNEAQ (reference sequence). In DNA form, the CDR3 reads TGTGCCAGCAGTTTAACAGGGACACCCTACAGGGCTAATGAAAAACCGTTTTTT. This sequence encodes CASSLTGTPYRANEKPFF.

This clonotype occurred many times. The chain carries TRBV15 and TRBJ2-5; TRBD2 aligns across 16 bases. Germline V lookup: CDR1 LNHNV, CDR2 YYDKDF (reference sequence). Germline trimming cut 2 bases from V and 5 bases from J; bases unmatched to any gene: 11. CDR3 length: 19 amino acids. The CDR3 nucleotides read TGTGCCACCAGCAGACCCCGGGGGACTAGCGGGAGGGCCGGTGAGACCCAGTACTTC. This sequence encodes CATSRPRGTSGRAGETQYF.

This clonotype appeared many times. The chain uses TRBV20-1 and TRBJ1-2, with 7 bases aligning to TRBD1. After removal of 4 bases from V and 3 bases from J, the junction contained 2 bases not matched to a gene. Germline V gene sequence: CDR1 DFQATT, CDR2 SNEGSKA (reference sequence). There are 12 residues in the CDR3. The DNA of the CDR3 is TGCAGTGCTACCAGGGGGGACTATGGCTACACCTTC. Amino acid sequence: CSATRGDYGYTF.

This clonotype was detected many times. This rearrangement joins TRBV9 to TRBJ2-7, with 8 bases that match TRBD1. The CDR3 totals 15 residues. The V and J ends lost 2 bases and 5 bases, in that order; junction bases with no gene match: 9. Germline V lookup: CDR1 SGDLS, CDR2 YYNGEE. CDR3 DNA: TGTGCCAGCAGCGTGACGACAGGGGAGGTGGACGAGCAGTACTTC. It is translated as CASSVTTGEVDEQYF.

This clonotype was seen many times. The chain employs TRBV28 and TRBJ2-5; 9 nucleotides match TRBD1. J was trimmed by 5 bases and V by 6 bases; bases with no gene match: 16. This CDR3 is 17 amino acids long. The germline V gene has CDR1 MDHEN and CDR2 SYDVKM. The CDR3 is CASSPGTGRSKSETQYF. In DNA form, the CDR3 reads TGTGCCAGCAGCCCAGGGACAGGGAGGTCAAAGTCGGAGACCCAGTACTTC.

The J gene is TRBJ2-4, the V gene TRBV7-9; a weak D match, TRBD1 (6 bases). Trimming removed 5 bases from V and 5 bases from J, with 19 bases in between. The germline V gene encodes CDR1 SEHNR and CDR2 FQNEAQ (reference sequence). The length of the CDR3 is 16 residues. The DNA of the CDR3 is TGTGCCAGCAGCCCCCGGCAGGGGATAGGAGAAAACATTCAGTACTTC. Translation: CASSPRQGIGENIQYF. Filled out from reference TRBV7-9 and TRBJ2-4, the complete variable domain reads DTGVSQNPRHKITKRGQNVTFRCDPISEHNRLYWYRQTLGQGPEFLTYFQNEAQLEKSRLLSDRFSAERPKGSFSTLEIQRTEQGDSAMYLCASSPRQGIGENIQYFGAGTRLSVL.

This clonotype was recorded at least ten times. The rearrangement uses TRBV27 and TRBJ2-5; 7 bases map to TRBD2. The V gene end was trimmed by 2 bases and the J gene end by 5 bases; junction bases not matched to a gene: 14. This CDR3 region has 17 residues. Germline lookup yields CDR1 MNHEY and CDR2 SMNVEV (reference sequence). CDR3 DNA sequence: TGTGCCAGCAGTTTACTTCCTAGCGGAGCCGGGGGGGAGACCCAGTACTTC. Its translation is CASSLLPSGAGGETQYF.

This clonotype showed up many times. The V call is TRBV9, the J call TRBJ1-5, with D possibly TRBD1 on 6 matching bases. There are 13 residues in the CDR3. Trimming removed 5 bases at V and 5 bases at J, with 11 bases between. Germline V gives CDR1 SGDLS, CDR2 YYNGEE. CDR3 in DNA: TGTGCCAGCAGTGAACAGGGAGATCAGCCCCAGCATTTT. Protein sequence: CASSEQGDQPQHF.

This clonotype has a single count. The V call is TRBV7-2, the J call TRBJ2-7; no clear D gene. This CDR3 comprises 15 residues. The germline V gene has CDR1 SGHTA and CDR2 FQGNSA. Trimming stripped 0 bases from V and 0 bases from J, with 9 bases between. For the CDR3, the DNA is TGTGCCAGCAGCTTAGCAGGGCCCAGCTCCTACGAGCAGTACTTC. Its translation: CASSLAGPSSYEQYF.

This clonotype was recorded many times. This chain links TRBV11-2 with TRBJ1-1, with D hard to call. Per the germline V gene, CDR1 is SGHAT and CDR2 is FQNNGV. The CDR3 runs 13 residues. V lost 4 bases and J lost 3, with 9 bases in between. The CDR3, as DNA: TGTGCCAGCAGCTGGGTAGAGGACACTGAAGCTTTCTTT. Protein sequence: CASSWVEDTEAFF.

With regard to this clonotype: This could be a read error, since a much larger clone is one nucleotide away. The rearrangement links TRBV24-1 to TRBJ1-1; a possible D gene is TRBD1 (5 bases). From germline, CDR1 is KGHDR and CDR2 SFDVKD. The CDR3 totals 13 residues. The DNA for the CDR3 is TGTGCCACCAGTCTATCAGGGAAAGCTGAAGCTTCCTTT. Amino acid sequence: CATSLSGKAEASF.

In this sample, this clonotype turned up many times. The V call is TRBV29-1, the J call TRBJ2-7, with 9 bases fitting TRBD1. The ends lost 5 bases at V and 6 bases at J; junction bases unmatched: 2. This CDR3 is 11 amino acids long. Germline lookup yields CDR1 SQVTM and CDR2 ANQGSEA. The CDR3 DNA follows: TGCAGCGTTAACAGGGGGCTCGAGCAGTACTTC. Amino acids: CSVNRGLEQYF.

This chain uses TRBV6-2 or TRBV6-3 with TRBJ2-3, with a possible D match to TRBD2 (7 bases). Trimming shortened V by 8 bases and J by 2 bases, and 11 bases separated the two germline ends. The CDR3 totals 13 residues. Germline CDR1 reads MNHEY; CDR2 reads SVGEGT. CDR3 DNA: TGTGCCAGCGGCGGGGGCTTCACAGATACGCAGTATTTT. It yields the protein CASGGGFTDTQYF.

This clonotype showed up many times. The chain is built from TRBV6-2 or TRBV6-3 and TRBJ2-2, with D possibly called TRBD1 or TRBD2 (5 bases each). There are 16 residues in the CDR3. V lost 4 bases and J lost 4, with 16 bases in between. Germline CDR1 and CDR2: MNHEY and SVGEGT. CDR3 DNA sequence: TGTGCCAGCAGTTCGGGACGGGGTCCCTTCACCGGGGAGCTGTTTTTT. It translates to CASSSGRGPFTGELFF.

This rearrangement joins TRBV7-9 to TRBJ2-7, with 13 bases lining up with TRBD2. After removal of 3 bases from V and 5 bases from J, the junction contained 4 bases not matched to a gene. This CDR3 comprises 15 residues. CDR1 SEHNR and CDR2 FQNEAQ come from the germline V gene (reference sequence). This chain's CDR3 is CASSFRTSGRDEQYF. DNA for the CDR3: TGTGCCAGCAGCTTTCGGACTAGCGGGAGAGACGAGCAGTACTTC. Supplemented by reference TRBV7-9 and TRBJ2-7, the full variable domain reads DTGVSQNPRHKITKRGQNVTFRCDPISEHNRLYWYRQTLGQGPEFLTYFQNEAQLEKSRLLSDRFSAERPKGSFSTLEIQRTEQGDSAMYLCASSFRTSGRDEQYFGPGTRLTVT.

This clonotype was observed many times. The chain combines TRBV5-6 with TRBJ2-7; 10 bases align to TRBD2. V lost 0 bases to trimming and J lost 5 bases; unmatched junction nucleotides: 14. The CDR3 consists of 18 residues. CDR1 is SGHDT and CDR2 is YYEEEE in the germline V gene. CDR3 nucleotides: TGTGCCAGCAGCTTGGAGGGACCCGGGACTAGCGAGCGGGACGAGCAGTACTTC. This encodes CASSLEGPGTSERDEQYF.

This clonotype was counted ten times or more. The rearrangement uses TRBV27 and TRBJ2-2, with 12 bases that match TRBD2. With 3 bases clipped from V and 4 bases from J, the junction kept 21 bases outside the gene matches. The CDR3 loop spans 22 amino acids. The germline V gene encodes CDR1 MNHEY and CDR2 SMNVEV (reference sequence). CDR3 residues: CASSLLLAGGTSVAWSTGELFF. DNA for the CDR3: TGTGCCAGCAGTTTGCTACTAGCGGGGGGAACTTCTGTGGCCTGGAGCACCGGGGAGCTGTTTTTT.

This clonotype was recorded at least ten times. The V call is TRBV20-1, the J call TRBJ1-2; D gene uncertain. CDR1 is DFQATT, CDR2 SNEGSKA, per germline (reference sequence). V gave up 3 bases and J gave up 1 base, with 6 bases separating them. The CDR3 covers 12 residues. The CDR3 here is CSASYVNYGYTF. CDR3 DNA sequence: TGCAGTGCTAGTTACGTTAACTATGGCTACACCTTC.

This sequence joins TRBV5-6 and TRBJ2-7; D is unclear. This CDR3 has 14 amino acids. Trimming stripped 0 bases from V and 1 base from J, with 8 bases between. The germline CDR1 and CDR2 sequences are SGHDT and YYEEEE. The CDR3 spells CASSLGVASYEQYF. CDR3 in DNA: TGTGCCAGCAGCTTGGGAGTAGCATCCTACGAGCAGTACTTC. The entire variable domain, with the rest obtained from reference TRBV5-6 and TRBJ2-7, is as follows: DAGVTQSPTHLIKTRGQQVTLRCSPKSGHDTVSWYQQALGQGPQFIFQYYEEEERQRGNFPDRFSGHQFPNYSSELNVNALLLGDSALYLCASSLGVASYEQYFGPGTRLTVT.